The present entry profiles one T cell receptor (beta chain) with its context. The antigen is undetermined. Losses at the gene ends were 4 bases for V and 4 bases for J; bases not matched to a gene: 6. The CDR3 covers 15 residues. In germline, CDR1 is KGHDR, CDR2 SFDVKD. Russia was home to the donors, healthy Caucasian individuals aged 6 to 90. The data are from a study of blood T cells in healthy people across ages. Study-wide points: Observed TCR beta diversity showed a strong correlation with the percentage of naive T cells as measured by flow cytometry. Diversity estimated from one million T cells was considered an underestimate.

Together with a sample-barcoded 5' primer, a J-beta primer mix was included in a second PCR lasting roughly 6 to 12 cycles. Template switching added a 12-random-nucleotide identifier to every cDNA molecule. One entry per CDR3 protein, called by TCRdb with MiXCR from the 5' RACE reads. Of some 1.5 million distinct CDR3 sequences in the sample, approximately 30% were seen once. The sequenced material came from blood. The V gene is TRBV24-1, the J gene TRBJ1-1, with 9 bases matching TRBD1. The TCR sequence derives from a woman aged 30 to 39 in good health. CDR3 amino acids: CATSDTGTGPTEAFF. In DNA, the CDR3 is TGTGCCACCAGTGACACCGGGACAGGGCCCACTGAAGCTTTCTTT.